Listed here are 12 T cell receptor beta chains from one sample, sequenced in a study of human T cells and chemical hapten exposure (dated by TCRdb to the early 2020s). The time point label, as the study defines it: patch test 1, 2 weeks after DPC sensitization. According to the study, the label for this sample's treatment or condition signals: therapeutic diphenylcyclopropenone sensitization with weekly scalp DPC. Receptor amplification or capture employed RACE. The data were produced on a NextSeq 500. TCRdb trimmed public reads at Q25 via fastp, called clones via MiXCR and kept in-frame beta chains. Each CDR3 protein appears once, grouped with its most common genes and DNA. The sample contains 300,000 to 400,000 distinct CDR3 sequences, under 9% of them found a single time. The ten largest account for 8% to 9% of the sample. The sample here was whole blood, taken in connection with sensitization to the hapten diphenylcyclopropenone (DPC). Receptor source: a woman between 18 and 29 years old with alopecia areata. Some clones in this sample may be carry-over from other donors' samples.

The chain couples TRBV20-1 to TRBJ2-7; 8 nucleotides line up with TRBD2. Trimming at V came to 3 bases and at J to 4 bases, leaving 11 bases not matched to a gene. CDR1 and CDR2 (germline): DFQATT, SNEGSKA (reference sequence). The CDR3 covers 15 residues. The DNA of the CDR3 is TGCAGTGCTAGTCCCGTCGGGGGGGATATTTACGAGCAGTACTTC. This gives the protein CSASPVGGDIYEQYF.

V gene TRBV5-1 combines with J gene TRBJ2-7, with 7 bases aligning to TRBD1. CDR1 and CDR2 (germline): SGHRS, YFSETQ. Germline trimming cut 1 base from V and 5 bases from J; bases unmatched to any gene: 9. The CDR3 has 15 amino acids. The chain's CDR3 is CASSLKVDRFDEQYF. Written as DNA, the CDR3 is TGCGCCAGCAGCTTGAAGGTGGACAGGTTCGACGAGCAGTACTTC.

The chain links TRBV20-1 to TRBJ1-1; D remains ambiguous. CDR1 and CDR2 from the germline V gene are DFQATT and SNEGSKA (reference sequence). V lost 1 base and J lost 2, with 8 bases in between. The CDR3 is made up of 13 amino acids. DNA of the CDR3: TGCAGTGCTAGAGCACAACTCAACACTGAAGCTTTCTTT. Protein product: CSARAQLNTEAFF.

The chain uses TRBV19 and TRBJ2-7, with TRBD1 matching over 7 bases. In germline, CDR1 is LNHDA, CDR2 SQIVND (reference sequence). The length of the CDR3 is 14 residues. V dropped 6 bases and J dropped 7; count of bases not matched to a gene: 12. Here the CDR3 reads CASRLRDSGSEQYF. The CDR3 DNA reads TGTGCCAGTAGACTCCGGGACAGCGGTTCTGAGCAGTACTTC.

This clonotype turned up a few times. The CDR3 region has the DNA TGCGCCAGCAGACGACAGACGGACAGCACAGATACGCAGTATTTT. Protein: CASRRQTDSTDTQYF. The V call is TRBV10-2, the J call TRBJ2-3; D perhaps matches TRBD1 (5 bases). Per germline, CDR1 WSHSY and CDR2 SAAADI. CDR3 length: 15 residues. V dropped 6 bases and J dropped 0 bases, with 13 bases sitting between them.

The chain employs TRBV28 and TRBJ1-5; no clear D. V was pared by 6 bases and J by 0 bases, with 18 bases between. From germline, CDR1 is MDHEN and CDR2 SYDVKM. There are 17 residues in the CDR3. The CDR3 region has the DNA TGTGCCAGCAGCTCGGCGCCTGGGCTGTATAGCAATCAGCCCCAGCATTTT. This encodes CASSSAPGLYSNQPQHF.

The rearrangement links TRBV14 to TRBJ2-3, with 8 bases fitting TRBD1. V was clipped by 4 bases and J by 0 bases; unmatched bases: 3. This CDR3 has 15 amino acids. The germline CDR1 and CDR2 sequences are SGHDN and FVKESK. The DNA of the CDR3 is TGTGCCAGCAGCCGGCAGGGGGCGAGCACAGATACGCAGTATTTT. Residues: CASSRQGASTDTQYF.

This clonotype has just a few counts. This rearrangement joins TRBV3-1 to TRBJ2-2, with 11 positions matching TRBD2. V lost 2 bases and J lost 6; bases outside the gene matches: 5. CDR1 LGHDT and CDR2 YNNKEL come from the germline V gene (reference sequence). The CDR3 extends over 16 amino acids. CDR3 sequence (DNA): TGTGCCAGCAGCCAACAGACTAGCGGGGTAGCCGGGGAGCTGTTTTTT. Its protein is CASSQQTSGVAGELFF.

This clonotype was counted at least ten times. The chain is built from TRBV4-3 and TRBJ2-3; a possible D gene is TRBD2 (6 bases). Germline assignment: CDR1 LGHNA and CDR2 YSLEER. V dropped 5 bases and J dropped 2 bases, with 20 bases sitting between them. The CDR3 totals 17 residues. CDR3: CASSSQRLAGPTDTQYF. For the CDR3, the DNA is TGCGCCAGCAGCTCTCAAAGACTGGCGGGACCCACAGATACGCAGTATTTT.

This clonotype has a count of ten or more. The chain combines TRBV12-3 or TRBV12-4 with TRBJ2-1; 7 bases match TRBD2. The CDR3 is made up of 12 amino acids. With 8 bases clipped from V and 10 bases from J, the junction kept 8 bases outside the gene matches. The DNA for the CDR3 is TGTGCCAGCTCACCCTCGGGGGGAGAGCAGTTCTTC. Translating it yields CASSPSGGEQFF.

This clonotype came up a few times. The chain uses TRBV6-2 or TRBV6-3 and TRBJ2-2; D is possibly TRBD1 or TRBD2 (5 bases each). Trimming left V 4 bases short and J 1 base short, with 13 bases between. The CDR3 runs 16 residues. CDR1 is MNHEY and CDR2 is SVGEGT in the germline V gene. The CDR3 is CASSSKGRWNTGELFF. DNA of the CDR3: TGTGCCAGCAGTTCCAAGGGACGGTGGAACACCGGGGAGCTGTTTTTT.

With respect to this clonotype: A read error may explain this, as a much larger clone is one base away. DNA of the CDR3: TGTGCCGCCGAGATCCTGAACACTGAAGCTTTCTTT. Residues: CAAEILNTEAFF. This chain connects TRBV7-9 to TRBJ1-1; D ambiguous. V was clipped by 11 bases and J by 0 bases, with 10 bases between them. CDR1 and CDR2 from the germline V gene are SEHNR and FQNEAQ (reference sequence). The CDR3 covers 12 residues.